This T cell receptor (beta chain) was sequenced during a study of T cells in Graves' hyperthyroidism and ophthalmopathy. Broader study findings: Ophthalmopathy was told apart from stable hyperthyroidism by a 13 V-J model. Appearing also in blood were most of the thyroid clonotypes expanded above 0.001.

Germline values: CDR1 MDHEN, CDR2 SYDVKM. This CDR3 spans 14 amino acids. V gave up 7 bases and J gave up 1 base; unmatched junction bases: 2. This clonotype was observed many times. Its specificity is unknown. Amplification of TCR beta CDR3 regions was performed using RNA transcripts as template. First-round RT-PCR with HTBI primers amplified the TCR CDR3 region. Each CDR3 protein gets one entry after TCRdb re-called the multiplex PCR reads with MiXCR. The table shows 90,000 to 120,000 distinct CDR3 sequences, with around a sixth occurring only once. The chain uses TRBV28 and TRBJ1-5, with 9 nucleotides matching TRBD1. Sequenced material: blood. This receptor was identified in a woman between 45 and 65 years old with Graves' hyperthyroidism. The CDR3 bases are TGTGCCAGCAAGACAGGGGGAAGCAATCAGCCCCAGCATTTT. Translated, it gives CASKTGGSNQPQHF.